This T cell receptor beta chain derives from a study of radiotherapy plus CTLA-4 blockade in lung cancer. Patients with chemo-refractory metastatic non-small-cell lung cancer received focal radiation plus CTLA-4 blockade with ipilimumab. Here immunoSEQ multiplex PCR was the method, and the copy in TCRdb shows in-frame clones only, minus some. The data show tens of thousands of clones, around 79% seen once. This sequence was found in a human donor with non-small cell lung cancer who had stable disease on radiotherapy plus ipilimumab. The specimen was peripheral blood, collected from a patient treated with radiotherapy plus ipilimumab.

CDR3 in DNA: TGTGCCAGCAGTGAAGGTTGGGGAAGCGGGGGGGCCACAGATACGCAGTATTTT. Residues: CASSEGWGSGGATDTQYF. The J gene is TRBJ2-3, the V gene TRBV6-1; 10 nucleotides line up with TRBD2. This CDR3 contains 18 residues. Germline loops: CDR1 MNHNS, CDR2 SASEGT. With V trimmed by 1 base and J by 2 bases, 9 bases remained unmatched.